What follows are 32 T cell receptor beta chains derived from one specimen sequenced in a study of identical twins. One entry per CDR3 protein, called by TCRdb with MiXCR from the 5' RACE reads. The sample has around 1.7 million distinct CDR3 sequences, around 33% seen once; the top ten hold 0.25% to 0.3%. Sequenced sample: cord blood. Receptors originate from a newborn girl in good health.

The V and J genes are TRBV20-1 and TRBJ2-6, with D possibly matching TRBD2 (5 bases). The germline CDR1 and CDR2 sequences are DFQATT and SNEGSKA (reference sequence). V was cut by 5 bases and J by 1 base, with 12 bases left in between. The CDR3 consists of 15 residues. The CDR3 sequence is CSALPPGSGANVLTF. The CDR3 region has the DNA TGCAGTGCTCTCCCTCCGGGGTCTGGGGCCAACGTCCTGACTTTC.

Only a few counts were recorded for this clonotype. The V call is TRBV20-1, the J call TRBJ2-7, with D possibly being TRBD1 (5 bases). CDR1 and CDR2 (germline): DFQATT, SNEGSKA (reference sequence). This CDR3 comprises 12 residues. V was pared by 6 bases and J by 4 bases, with 13 bases between. The CDR3 region has the DNA TGCAGTGCGGGTAAACAGGAGTACGAGCAGTACTTC. Translated: CSAGKQEYEQYF.

This clonotype turned up a few times. The chain combines TRBV29-1 with TRBJ2-1, with 14 positions matching TRBD2. Germline V CDR1 and CDR2: SQVTM, ANQGSEA. This CDR3 contains 19 residues. Trimming at V came to 3 bases and at J to 2 bases, leaving 12 bases not matched to a gene. CDR3 region: CSVDGVTSGRAGPYNEQFF. The CDR3 DNA follows: TGCAGCGTTGACGGGGTGACTAGCGGGAGGGCCGGTCCCTACAATGAGCAGTTCTTC.

This clonotype was observed a handful of times. The chain employs TRBV20-1 and TRBJ2-1; D not resolved. The V and J ends lost 0 bases and 4 bases respectively, with 22 bases between them. The CDR3 totals 18 residues. Germline V lookup: CDR1 DFQATT, CDR2 SNEGSKA (reference sequence). CDR3 coding DNA: TGCAGTGCTAGAGATAGCCTTGAAGTCGTTCCCCGATACAATGAGCAGTTCTTC. Translation gives CSARDSLEVVPRYNEQFF.

The V and J genes are TRBV7-9 and TRBJ2-1; D ambiguous. CDR3 length equals 13 residues. V was clipped by 0 bases and J by 8 bases, with 8 bases between them. Per the germline V gene, CDR1 is SEHNR and CDR2 is FQNEAQ (reference sequence). The CDR3 reads CASSLASIDEQFF. For the CDR3, the DNA is TGTGCCAGCAGCTTAGCGTCGATCGATGAGCAGTTCTTC. Full variable domain (outside the CDR3, taken from reference TRBV7-9 and TRBJ2-1): DTGVSQNPRHKITKRGQNVTFRCDPISEHNRLYWYRQTLGQGPEFLTYFQNEAQLEKSRLLSDRFSAERPKGSFSTLEIQRTEQGDSAMYLCASSLASIDEQFFGPGTRLTVL.

Concerning this clonotype: One junction end does not reproduce the germline sequence, and a read error may be involved. The chain has TRBV6-6 and TRBJ1-5; D is perhaps TRBD1 (6 bases). The CDR3 runs to 13 residues. Germline V gene sequence: CDR1 MNHNY, CDR2 SVGAGI (reference sequence). CDR3 nucleotides: TGTGCCAGCAGTAGAACAGGGAATCAGCCCCGGCATTTT. The encoded protein is CASSRTGNQPRHF.

Notes on this clonotype: The junction departs from germline at one end; a sequencing error may be responsible. The chain employs TRBV28 and TRBJ1-5, with TRBD1 identical over 7 bases. Germline V lookup: CDR1 MDHEN, CDR2 SYDVKM. CDR3 length equals 15 residues. The CDR3 DNA reads TGTGCCAGCAGTTTCTGGACAGGCAGCAATCAGCCCCGGCATTTT. Protein sequence: CASSFWTGSNQPRHF.

Note on this clonotype: Given a much more abundant clone one base away, this may be a read error. The chain is built from TRBV3-1 and TRBJ2-1; 8 bases line up with TRBD2. Germline V gene lookup returns CDR1 LGHDT and CDR2 YNNKEL (reference sequence). This CDR3 comprises 21 residues. The CDR3 sequence is CASRLTRGGGRQTPSHNEQFF. CDR3 sequence (DNA): TGTGCCAGCAGGTTAACCAGAGGAGGCGGGAGGCAAACCCCCTCCCACAATGAGCAGTTCTTC.

This clonotype turned up a few times. The chain carries TRBV20-1 and TRBJ2-3; no clear D. This CDR3 is built from 12 residues. Germline values: CDR1 DFQATT, CDR2 SNEGSKA (reference sequence). Trimming took 6 bases from V and 3 from J, leaving 10 bases between them. CDR3 loop: CSAITGTDTQYF. Written as DNA, the CDR3 is TGCAGTGCGATTACTGGGACAGATACGCAGTATTTT.

This chain connects TRBV20-1 to TRBJ1-1; 10 bases line up with TRBD1. Per the germline V gene, CDR1 is DFQATT and CDR2 is SNEGSKA (reference sequence). The CDR3 runs to 14 residues. J gave up 6 bases and V 6 bases, and 10 bases lay outside the gene matches. The CDR3 loop is CSAHSRDRGAEAFF. The CDR3 region has the DNA TGCAGTGCCCATTCCCGGGACAGGGGTGCTGAAGCTTTCTTT.

Regarding this clonotype: A much larger clonotype is one base distant, so this may be a read error. The V and J genes are TRBV9 and TRBJ2-7; 9 nucleotides match TRBD2. V dropped 4 bases and J dropped 7; count of bases not matched to a gene: 15. This CDR3 has 16 residues. The germline V gene encodes CDR1 SGDLS and CDR2 YYNGEE. CDR3 nucleotide sequence: TGTGCCAGCAGCCTCGCACCGATAGCGGGAGCGCTAGAGCAGTACTTC. Translated: CASSLAPIAGALEQYF. The full variable domain, in which reference TRBV9 and TRBJ2-7 provide the parts outside the CDR3, is DSGVTQTPKHLITATGQRVTLRCSPRSGDLSVYWYQQSLDQGLQFLIQYYNGEERAKGNILERFSAQQFPDLHSELNLSSLELGDSALYFCASSLAPIAGALEQYFGPGTRLTVT.

This chain joins TRBV7-2 and TRBJ1-2; 9 bases align to TRBD1. J was trimmed by 4 bases and V by 6 bases; bases with no gene match: 6. Germline values: CDR1 SGHTA, CDR2 FQGNSA. There are 14 residues in the CDR3. The CDR3 sequence: CASSQGTGLYGYTF. DNA of the CDR3: TGTGCCAGCAGTCAAGGGACAGGGCTCTATGGCTACACCTTC.

The chain is built from TRBV7-9 and TRBJ2-7; the D is unclear. Looked up from germline, CDR1 is SEHNR and CDR2 is FQNEAQ (reference sequence). The CDR3 has 19 residues. V was shortened by 1 base and J by 3 bases, with 25 bases between the two germline ends. CDR3 protein: CASSLEGTRLGQLNYEQYF. DNA of the CDR3: TGTGCCAGCAGCTTAGAGGGTACACGGTTAGGGCAACTCAACTACGAGCAGTACTTC.

CDR3 coding DNA: TGTGCCAGCAGTTACTCTTTGTCAGGGGAGGGCTACGAGCAGTTCTTC. Its protein product is CASSYSLSGEGYEQFF. J is TRBJ2-1 and V is TRBV6-5; a possible D gene is TRBD2 (7 bases). This CDR3 comprises 16 residues. Germline CDR1 reads MNHEY; CDR2 reads SVGAGI. Deletions cut 0 bases from V and 10 bases from J, with 19 bases between.

This clonotype has a handful of counts. The chain is built from TRBV20-1 and TRBJ1-4, with D possibly matching TRBD1 (6 bases). V lost 5 bases, J lost 2 bases, and 15 bases lay in between. CDR1 and CDR2 (germline): DFQATT, SNEGSKA (reference sequence). This CDR3 region has 15 residues. The CDR3: CSAFRGPGTNEKLFF. Written as DNA, the CDR3 is TGCAGTGCTTTCAGGGGTCCGGGGACTAATGAAAAACTGTTTTTT.

This clonotype appeared a few times. The chain carries TRBV15 and TRBJ1-5; 9 bases agree with TRBD1. CDR3 size: 15 residues. Germline CDR1 LNHNV, CDR2 YYDKDF (reference sequence). Unmatched junction bases numbered 6, after V lost 2 bases and J lost 7 bases. The DNA of the CDR3 is TGTGCCACCAGCAGAATGGACAGGGGAGAACAGCCCCAGCATTTT. It yields the protein CATSRMDRGEQPQHF.

V is TRBV28 and J is TRBJ1-1; D not certain. The CDR3 is 16 amino acids. Trimming removed 3 bases at V and 0 bases at J, with 14 bases between. Germline CDR1 reads MDHEN; CDR2 reads SYDVKM. The CDR3 region is CASSLLADGVNTEAFF. The CDR3 DNA follows: TGTGCCAGCAGTTTGTTGGCGGACGGTGTGAACACTGAAGCTTTCTTT.

The V call is TRBV5-8, the J call TRBJ2-1; 11 nucleotides line up with TRBD2. CDR1 and CDR2 from the germline V gene are SGHTS and YDEGEE. V shed 4 bases and J 2 bases; nucleotides not matched to a gene: 2. The CDR3 runs 15 residues. This chain's CDR3 is CASSTGLAAYNEQFF. The CDR3 DNA follows: TGTGCCAGCAGCACGGGACTAGCGGCCTACAATGAGCAGTTCTTC.

The sample holds many counts of this clonotype. The rearrangement links TRBV25-1 to TRBJ1-2; 7 nucleotides agree with TRBD1. V shed 7 bases and J 2 bases; nucleotides not matched to a gene: 1. The germline V gene encodes CDR1 MGHDK and CDR2 SYGVNS. This CDR3 spans 12 amino acids. The DNA of the CDR3 is TGTGCCAGCAAGACAGGGAACTATGGCTACACCTTC. It encodes CASKTGNYGYTF.

This clonotype turned up a few times. This rearrangement joins TRBV10-3 to TRBJ2-5, with 10 bases identical to TRBD2. The CDR3 sequence is 18 residues long. With V trimmed by 2 bases and J by 2 bases, 11 bases remained unmatched. Germline V CDR1 and CDR2: ENHRY, SYGVKD. The CDR3 DNA sequence: TGTGCCATCAGTGAGGCAAGGCTAGCGGGAGAGGGACAAGAGACCCAGTACTTC. Translated: CAISEARLAGEGQETQYF.

This clonotype appeared a few times. The J gene is TRBJ1-5, the V gene TRBV5-1, with TRBD1 matching 8 bases. With V trimmed by 4 bases and J by 5 bases, 5 bases remained unmatched. CDR1 SGHRS and CDR2 YFSETQ come from the germline V gene. The CDR3 extends over 14 amino acids. CDR3 DNA sequence: TGCGCCAGCAGCCCCGTACAGGGGGATCAGCCCCAGCATTTT. It is translated as CASSPVQGDQPQHF. Full variable domain (outside the CDR3, taken from reference TRBV5-1 and TRBJ1-5): KAGVTQTPRYLIKTRGQQVTLSCSPISGHRSVSWYQQTPGQGLQFLFEYFSETQRNKGNFPGRFSGRQFSNSRSEMNVSTLELGDSALYLCASSPVQGDQPQHFGDGTRLSIL.

The chain is built from TRBV27 and TRBJ2-3; 11 bases align to TRBD2. The CDR3 spans 16 residues. Germline V lookup: CDR1 MNHEY, CDR2 SMNVEV (reference sequence). Germline trimming cut 6 bases from V and 2 bases from J; bases unmatched to any gene: 7. CDR3 protein: CASRGLAGRNTDTQYF. As DNA, the CDR3 is TGTGCCAGCAGAGGACTAGCGGGTCGGAACACAGATACGCAGTATTTT.

The sample holds a few counts of this clonotype. The chain employs TRBV7-2 and TRBJ2-7, with 9 positions matching TRBD2. The germline V gene has CDR1 SGHTA and CDR2 FQGNSA. V lost 2 bases to trimming and J lost 1 base; unmatched junction nucleotides: 6. This CDR3 region has 16 residues. The CDR3 loop is CASSLKRLAVSYEQYF. CDR3 in DNA: TGTGCCAGCAGCTTAAAACGACTAGCGGTATCCTACGAGCAGTACTTC. The whole variable domain, filled in from reference TRBV7-2 and TRBJ2-7, reads GAGVSQSPSNKVTEKGKDVELRCDPISGHTALYWYRQSLGQGLEFLIYFQGNSAPDKSGLPSDRFSAERTGGSVSTLTIQRTQQEDSAVYLCASSLKRLAVSYEQYFGPGTRLTVT.

V gene TRBV25-1 combines with J gene TRBJ2-1; tentative D call: TRBD2 (5 bases). The ends were cut back, 5 bases at V and 3 bases at J, with 14 bases in the middle. Germline V gene sequence: CDR1 MGHDK, CDR2 SYGVNS. CDR3 length: 15 residues. The CDR3 here is CASSTGKPFYNEQFF. The CDR3 nucleotides are TGTGCCAGCAGTACGGGGAAACCTTTCTACAATGAGCAGTTCTTC.

The sample holds a few counts of this clonotype. The rearrangement links TRBV25-1 to TRBJ2-3; 11 bases fit TRBD2. The length of the CDR3 is 20 residues. Germline CDR1 and CDR2: MGHDK and SYGVNS. Germline trimming cut 4 bases from V and 5 bases from J; bases unmatched to any gene: 20. CDR3 residues: CASSGNPEPPIGLAGDTQYF. In DNA form, the CDR3 reads TGTGCCAGCAGTGGAAACCCCGAACCCCCTATAGGACTAGCGGGAGATACGCAGTATTTT.

This clonotype was counted many times. The rearrangement joins TRBV29-1 to TRBJ2-1, with a weak D call TRBD2 (6 bases). V lost 6 bases and J 6 bases, leaving 15 bases between the germline ends. CDR3 length: 13 amino acids. Looked up from germline, CDR1 is SQVTM and CDR2 is ANQGSEA. For the CDR3, the DNA is TGCAGCGTCAACCAGCGACTAGTCAATGAGCAGTTCTTC. Residues: CSVNQRLVNEQFF.

The sample holds a few counts of this clonotype. V usage is TRBV20-1 and J usage is TRBJ2-7; D ambiguous. The CDR3 has 14 amino acids. Germline V gene sequence: CDR1 DFQATT, CDR2 SNEGSKA (reference sequence). Between the trimmed V and J ends, which lost 5 bases and 0 bases, there was a span of 14 bases. CDR3 sequence: CSAPASYLSYEQYF. The DNA for the CDR3 is TGCAGTGCTCCCGCTTCTTATCTCTCCTACGAGCAGTACTTC.

The V call is TRBV28, the J call TRBJ2-5; tentative D call: TRBD1 (6 bases). The J call may be mistaken, given a closer DNA end match to TRBJ2-7. CDR1 is MDHEN, CDR2 SYDVKM, per germline. CDR3 length: 14 residues. CDR3 sequence (DNA): TGTGCCAGCAGTTTGGATGGGACATCTGGCGAGCAGTACTTC. This gives the protein CASSLDGTSGEQYF.

The CDR3 sequence is CASSLVAGGPGEQFF. CDR3 bases: TGTGCCAGCAGCTTAGTAGCGGGAGGGCCGGGTGAGCAGTTCTTC. The chain recombines TRBV7-2 with TRBJ2-1; 11 bases are a match to TRBD2. The CDR3 runs 15 residues. J gave up 9 bases and V 1 base, and 5 bases lay outside the gene matches. The V gene's germline CDR1 is SGHTA and CDR2 FQGNSA.

This clonotype has just a few counts. The rearrangement links TRBV2 to TRBJ2-3; D is perhaps TRBD2 (5 bases). The germline V gene has CDR1 SNHLY and CDR2 FYNNEI. Trimming left V 5 bases short and J 9 bases short, with 12 bases between. CDR3 size: 12 residues. DNA of the CDR3: TGTGCCAGCAGTCGGACTGACGACACGCAGTATTTT. Translation gives CASSRTDDTQYF.

This clonotype appeared once. The J gene is TRBJ1-2, the V gene TRBV12-3 or TRBV12-4; 7 nucleotides line up with TRBD1. Trimming at V came to 6 bases and at J to 5 bases, leaving 9 bases not matched to a gene. The CDR3 has 14 amino acids. The CDR3 coding sequence is TGTGCCAGCAGGGGGCAGGGGGTTCGTTATGGCTACACCTTC. Protein sequence: CASRGQGVRYGYTF.

This chain links TRBV19 with TRBJ2-5, with TRBD1 matching over 10 bases. The end of the DNA fits TRBJ2-7 better, so the J call may be wrong. CDR3 length equals 16 residues. From germline, CDR1 is LNHDA and CDR2 SQIVND (reference sequence). In DNA, the CDR3 is TGTGCCAGTAGTATTGGGACGGGACAGGGGACCTACGAGCAGTACTTC. Protein: CASSIGTGQGTYEQYF.